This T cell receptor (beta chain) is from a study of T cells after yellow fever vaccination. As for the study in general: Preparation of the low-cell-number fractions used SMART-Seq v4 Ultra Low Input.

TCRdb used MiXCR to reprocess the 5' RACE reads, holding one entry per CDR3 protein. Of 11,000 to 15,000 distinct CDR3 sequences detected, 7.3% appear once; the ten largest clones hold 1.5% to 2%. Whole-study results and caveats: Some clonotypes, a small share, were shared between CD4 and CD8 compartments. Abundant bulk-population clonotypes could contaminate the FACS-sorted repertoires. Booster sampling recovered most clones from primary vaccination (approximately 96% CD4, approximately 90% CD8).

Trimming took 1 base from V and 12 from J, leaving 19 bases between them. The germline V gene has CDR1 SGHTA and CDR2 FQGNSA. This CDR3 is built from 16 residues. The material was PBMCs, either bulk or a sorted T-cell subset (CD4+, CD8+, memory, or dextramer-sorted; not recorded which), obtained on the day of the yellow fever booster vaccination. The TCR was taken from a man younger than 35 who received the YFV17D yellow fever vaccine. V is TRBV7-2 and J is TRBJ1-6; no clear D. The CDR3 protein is CASSLGAGTGGEPLHF. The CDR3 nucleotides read TGTGCCAGCAGCTTAGGAGCGGGTACGGGCGGGGAACCCCTCCACTTT.